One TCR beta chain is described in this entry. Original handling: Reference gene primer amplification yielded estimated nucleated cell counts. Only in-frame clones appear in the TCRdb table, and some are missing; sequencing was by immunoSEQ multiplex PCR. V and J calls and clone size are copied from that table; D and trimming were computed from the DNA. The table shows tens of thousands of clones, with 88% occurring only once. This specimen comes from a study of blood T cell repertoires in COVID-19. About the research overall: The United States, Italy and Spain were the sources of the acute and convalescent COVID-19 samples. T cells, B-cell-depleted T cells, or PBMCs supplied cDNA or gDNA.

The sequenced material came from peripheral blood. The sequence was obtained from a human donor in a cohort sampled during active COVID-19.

This CDR3 reads CASSQVLAYGETYNEQFF. The CDR3 DNA is TGTGCCAGCAGCCAAGTACTAGCCTACGGGGAGACCTACAATGAGCAGTTCTTC. This chain connects TRBV4-2 to TRBJ2-1; D is perhaps TRBD2 (6 bases). Trimming stripped 1 base from V and 2 bases from J, with 18 bases between. Germline CDR1 reads LGHNA; CDR2 reads YNFKEQ. The CDR3 has 18 residues.